This TCR beta chain was observed in a study of shared clonotypes between healthy human individuals. Details on this clone: Its target is not known.

The repertoire was sequenced with immunoSEQ multiplex PCR; TCRdb's copy has only in-frame clones and lacks some. The sample includes millions of clones, roughly 96% of them seen just once. The germline V gene has CDR1 SNHLY and CDR2 FYNNEI. The CDR3 spans 13 residues. V was clipped by 3 bases and J by 7 bases, with 7 bases between them. Study-wide findings and caveats: Clonotype sharing among donors was thought likely to change with sequencing depth. Despite large depth, rarefaction showed incomplete sorted-subset sequencing. When compared with the clonotypes that were shared by all four sorted-subset donors, the non-shared clonotypes turned out to have lower generation probabilities. Memory subsets generally showed smaller estimated richness than naive subsets did.

Sequenced: naive CD4+ T cells sorted from blood. Stated subset: CD45RA+ positively selected. The chain links TRBV2 to TRBJ1-6; D is unresolved. This sequence originates from a man between 18 and 29 years old in good health. This chain's CDR3 is CASSDSLNSPLHF. Written as DNA, the CDR3 is TGTGCCAGCAGTGACAGTTTGAATTCACCCCTCCACTTT.